The 18 T cell receptor beta chains in this list originate from one sample, sequenced in a study of blood T cell repertoires in COVID-19. Using immunoSEQ multiplex PCR, the repertoire was profiled, and TCRdb retains in-frame clones only, with some absent. Found here are 150,000 to 200,000 clones, over 80% of them singletons; the top ten hold approximately 6.5%. Sequences were obtained from peripheral blood. The receptors derive from a woman aged 40-49 years with acute or convalescent COVID-19.

This chain links TRBV5-4 with TRBJ2-3; maybe TRBD2 (5 bases). V shed 0 bases and J shed 6 bases, with 8 bases lying between them. This CDR3 spans 13 amino acids. The germline gives CDR1 SGHNT, CDR2 YYREEE (reference sequence). DNA for the CDR3: TGTGCCAGCAGCTTGGAACGGAGGGATACGCAGTATTTT. This codes for CASSLERRDTQYF.

The chain couples TRBV19 to TRBJ1-1, with TRBD1 matching over 9 bases. CDR1 is LNHDA, CDR2 SQIVND, per germline (reference sequence). The CDR3 sequence is 14 residues long. Trimming removed 5 bases from V and 1 base from J; junction bases left unmatched: 2. DNA for the CDR3: TGTGCCAGTAGTGCGGACAGGGGGAACACTGAAGCTTTCTTT. Translation gives CASSADRGNTEAFF.

V and J are TRBV7-2 and TRBJ2-1, with 11 bases identical to TRBD1. This CDR3 spans 14 amino acids. After removal of 7 bases from V and 7 bases from J, the junction contained 6 bases not matched to a gene. Germline V gene data show CDR1 as SGHTA and CDR2 as FQGNSA. The CDR3 DNA reads TGTGCCAGCACTCTGGACAGGGGGCTGAATGAGCAGTTCTTC. This sequence encodes CASTLDRGLNEQFF.

This clone appeared a single time. This sequence joins TRBV23-1 and TRBJ2-5; no firm D call. TRBV23-1 belongs to the ORF category, with a function that is uncertain. The CDR3 extends over 13 amino acids. Trimming removed 2 bases at V and 0 bases at J, with 4 bases between. The CDR3 DNA sequence: TGCGCCAGCAGTCAACAGTACCAAGAGACCCAGTACTTC. Its translation is CASSQQYQETQYF.

V and J are TRBV10-3 and TRBJ2-3, with D possibly being TRBD2 (5 bases). The germline gives CDR1 ENHRY, CDR2 SYGVKD. This CDR3 contains 15 residues. V was pared by 0 bases and J by 5 bases, with 12 bases between. The CDR3 reads CAISESTEAVDTQYF. CDR3 DNA: TGTGCCATCAGTGAGTCGACTGAAGCGGTAGATACGCAGTATTTT.

The sample holds one count of this clone. This chain uses TRBV5-1 with TRBJ1-2; D is perhaps TRBD1 (6 bases). Trimming removed 0 bases from V and 8 bases from J, with 17 bases in between. This CDR3 is built from 15 residues. Germline CDR1 is SGHRS and CDR2 is YFSETQ. The CDR3 DNA reads TGCGCCAGCAGCTTGGCCGGGACAAGCCCGTCCGGCTACACCTTC. It encodes CASSLAGTSPSGYTF.

This chain links TRBV7-3 with TRBJ1-5; D not certain. The germline V and J ends were trimmed by 1 base and 5 bases, with 6 bases remaining between them. The germline V gene encodes CDR1 SGHTA and CDR2 FQGTGA. This CDR3 spans 13 amino acids. Here the CDR3 reads CASSLNSDQPQHF. CDR3 coding DNA: TGTGCCAGCAGCTTAAACTCCGATCAGCCCCAGCATTTT.

The genes are TRBV27 and TRBJ2-3; D perhaps matches TRBD2 (6 bases). The CDR3 has 15 amino acids. CDR1 is MNHEY and CDR2 is SMNVEV in the germline V gene (reference sequence). The V end lost 5 bases, the J end lost 2 bases, and 14 bases lay between the germline ends. CDR3 DNA sequence: TGTGCCAGCAGTCCATGGACTACTTACACAGATACGCAGTATTTT. This translates into CASSPWTTYTDTQYF.

This chain connects TRBV7-9 to TRBJ1-6; TRBD1 is a possible D gene (5 bases). Deletions cut 7 bases from V and 13 bases from J, with 17 bases between. The CDR3 is 13 residues long. Germline CDR1 reads SEHNR; CDR2 reads FQNEAQ (reference sequence). CDR3 loop: CASKTATSSPLHF. CDR3 DNA: TGTGCCAGCAAGACAGCGACTAGTAGTCCCCTCCACTTT.

The J gene is TRBJ2-3, the V gene TRBV27, with 8 bases matching TRBD1. Germline trimming cut 2 bases from V and 4 bases from J; bases unmatched to any gene: 8. The germline V gene encodes CDR1 MNHEY and CDR2 SMNVEV (reference sequence). This CDR3 region has 16 residues. The CDR3 coding sequence is TGTGCCAGCAGTTTAATGCAGGGGGCGCGGCCAGATACGCAGTATTTT. It codes for CASSLMQGARPDTQYF.

In regard to this clone: Other DNA variants within this sample encode the same CDR3. The chain has TRBV28 and TRBJ2-1; 7 bases map to TRBD2. V shed 6 bases, J shed 7 bases, and the junction held 0 bases outside the gene matches. Germline CDR1 and CDR2: MDHEN and SYDVKM. This CDR3 has 11 amino acids. In DNA, the CDR3 is TGTGCCAGCAGCGGGGGGAATGAGCAGTTCTTC. Encoded protein: CASSGGNEQFF.

This rearrangement joins TRBV2 to TRBJ2-5; no firm D call. V lost 4 bases and J 5 bases, leaving 8 bases between the germline ends. CDR3 length: 12 residues. Germline V gene sequence: CDR1 SNHLY, CDR2 FYNNEI. Here the CDR3 reads CASSAGLETQYF. CDR3 nucleotides: TGTGCCAGCAGTGCCGGGTTGGAGACCCAGTACTTC.

The V and J genes are TRBV10-3 and TRBJ1-2, with TRBD1 matching 7 bases. This CDR3 region has 12 residues. In germline, CDR1 is ENHRY, CDR2 SYGVKD. V lost 9 bases, J lost 4 bases, and 5 bases stayed unmatched. This CDR3 is CAIQTGPYGYTF. For the CDR3, the DNA is TGTGCCATTCAGACAGGGCCCTATGGCTACACCTTC.

The V and J genes are TRBV5-1 and TRBJ2-7, with 7 nucleotides matching TRBD1. From germline, CDR1 is SGHRS and CDR2 YFSETQ. Trimming took 4 bases from V and 7 from J; bases not matched to a gene: 11. The CDR3 runs 14 residues. CDR3: CASSTGQSPTEQYF. The CDR3 DNA follows: TGCGCCAGCAGCACGGGACAGTCACCTACGGAGCAGTACTTC.

This sequence joins TRBV5-1 and TRBJ1-3; TRBD1 aligns across 12 bases. The junction had 10 bases not matched to a gene; V was cut back by 4 bases and J by 2 bases. Germline loops: CDR1 SGHRS, CDR2 YFSETQ. CDR3 length equals 18 residues. The CDR3 DNA reads TGCGCCAGCAGCCCGGGGACAGGGGGCGGTTCGGCTGGAAACACCATATATTTT. This gives the protein CASSPGTGGGSAGNTIYF.

V and J are TRBV6-5 and TRBJ2-5; 11 nucleotides line up with TRBD1. The trim removed 6 bases at V and 5 bases at J, leaving 8 bases unmatched. The CDR3 loop spans 15 amino acids. CDR1 and CDR2 from the germline V gene are MNHEY and SVGAGI. For the CDR3, the DNA is TGTGCCAGCAGGTCCGGGACAGGGGGATGGGAGACCCAGTACTTC. Its protein is CASRSGTGGWETQYF.

The J gene is TRBJ2-7, the V gene TRBV11-2, with a possible D match to TRBD1 (6 bases). The CDR3 sequence is 13 residues long. Germline CDR1 reads SGHAT; CDR2 reads FQNNGV. Trimming cost V 7 bases and J 3 bases, with 13 bases left between them. The CDR3 DNA reads as TGTGCCAGCAACGGACAGCCAAACTACGAGCAGTACTTC. Translated: CASNGQPNYEQYF.

The table lists this clone with a count of one. The rearrangement joins TRBV28 to TRBJ1-5; TRBD1 might be the D (6 bases). This CDR3 spans 18 amino acids. Looked up from germline, CDR1 is MDHEN and CDR2 is SYDVKM. Trimming cost V 5 bases and J 7 bases, with 27 bases left between them. CDR3 DNA sequence: TGTGCCAGCAGTGGACTGACAGGCCGTAGGGGCCCGGGGCAGCCCCAGCATTTT. It codes for CASSGLTGRRGPGQPQHF.